The 22 T cell receptor beta chains in this list originate from one sample, sequenced in a study of identical twins. One entry per CDR3 protein results from TCRdb running MiXCR on the 5' RACE reads. Among about 530,000 distinct CDR3 sequences listed, around 24% were seen once. The same specimen was also included in a second study, on yellow fever vaccine responses in identical twins.

The source material was CD4+ T cells sorted from blood. The receptor set was obtained from a woman aged 18-29 years in good health.

In regard to this clonotype: A much larger clone differs by one base, so this may be a read error. This CDR3 reads CASSRTSGRNTGELFF. For the CDR3, the DNA is TGTGCCAGCAGTCGGACTAGCGGGAGGAACACCGGGGAGCTGTTTTTT. The V call is TRBV3-1, the J call TRBJ2-2, with 13 positions matching TRBD2. The CDR3 has 16 residues. V trimming: 6 bases; J trimming: 1 base; junction bases outside the gene matches: 2. CDR1 is LGHDT and CDR2 is YNNKEL in the germline V gene (reference sequence).

This clonotype was counted between two and nine times. The genes are TRBV2 and TRBJ2-7; D is perhaps TRBD1 (6 bases). The germline gives CDR1 SNHLY, CDR2 FYNNEI. This CDR3 has 14 amino acids. The V gene lost 6 bases and the J gene lost 1 base, with 13 bases spanning the gap. The CDR3 DNA is TGTGCCAGCAGGGCGGAACAGGGATCCTACGAGCAGTACGTC. Translation gives CASRAEQGSYEQYV.

This clonotype was counted ten times or more. V and J are TRBV10-2 and TRBJ2-1; TRBD2 matches at 8 bases. The CDR3 spans 15 residues. Trimming removed 4 bases from V and 4 bases from J; junction bases left unmatched: 6. CDR1 and CDR2 from the germline V gene are WSHSY and SAAADI. The CDR3 region is CASSGGLAKYNEQFF. The CDR3 DNA is TGCGCCAGCAGTGGAGGACTAGCCAAATACAATGAGCAGTTCTTC.

This clonotype has just a few counts. CDR3 bases: TGTGCCAGCAGTTTAGGACTAGCGGGAGTGTTTAGAGAGACCCAGTACTTC. Its protein is CASSLGLAGVFRETQYF. The chain has TRBV12-3 or TRBV12-4 and TRBJ2-5; 12 bases match TRBD2. With 1 base clipped from V and 4 bases from J, the junction kept 7 bases outside the gene matches. The CDR3 runs 17 residues.

The sample holds a few counts of this clonotype. This sequence joins TRBV28 and TRBJ1-2; 7 positions match TRBD1. The ends lost 6 bases at V and 1 base at J; junction bases unmatched: 5. This CDR3 is built from 14 residues. The germline CDR1 and CDR2 sequences are MDHEN and SYDVKM. CDR3 bases: TGTGCCAGCAGATCCGACAGGGTTAACTATGGCTACACCTTC. Translating gives CASRSDRVNYGYTF.

This clonotype appeared many times. One end of the junction fails to match germline, which may point to a read error. The genes are TRBV5-1 and TRBJ2-1; TRBD1 matches at 11 bases. Germline V lookup: CDR1 SGHRS, CDR2 YFSETQ. This CDR3 spans 16 amino acids. The DNA of the CDR3 is TGTGCCAGCAGCTTATCGGGGACAGGGGGCTACAATGAGCAGTTCTTC. Protein product: CASSLSGTGGYNEQFF.

This clonotype was counted a few times. The chain is built from TRBV29-1 and TRBJ2-1; 7 positions match TRBD1. The junction had 11 bases not matched to a gene; V was cut back by 8 bases and J by 7 bases. This CDR3 region has 13 residues. CDR1 and CDR2 from the germline V gene are SQVTM and ANQGSEA. CDR3 protein: CSFRMGQWNEQFF. CDR3 DNA: TGCAGCTTTCGCATGGGACAGTGGAATGAGCAGTTCTTC.

The table lists this clonotype with a few counts. V and J are TRBV2 and TRBJ2-7; no reliable D call. CDR1 and CDR2 from the germline V gene are SNHLY and FYNNEI. Trimming took 11 bases from V and 5 from J, leaving 19 bases between them. CDR3 length: 13 residues. The CDR3, as DNA: TGTGCCCCCGCTCTACTGGGAAGGAACGAGCAGTACTTC. Translation gives CAPALLGRNEQYF.

V gene TRBV27 combines with J gene TRBJ2-5, with D perhaps matching TRBD1 (6 bases). Trimming removed 2 bases at V and 2 bases at J, with 18 bases between. CDR1 and CDR2 from the germline V gene are MNHEY and SMNVEV (reference sequence). The CDR3 consists of 17 residues. The CDR3 region is CASSLVWTASVQETQYF. The CDR3 nucleotides read TGTGCCAGCAGTTTAGTTTGGACAGCATCAGTTCAAGAGACCCAGTACTTC.

The chain employs TRBV5-5 and TRBJ1-4; no reliable D call. V lost 4 bases and J lost 2, with 6 bases in between. CDR3 length equals 13 residues. Germline assignment: CDR1 SGHKS and CDR2 YYEKEE (reference sequence). The CDR3 DNA is TGTGCCAGCAGCAAGAGTACTAATGAAAAACTGTTTTTT. It is translated as CASSKSTNEKLFF.

This clonotype came up a few times. CDR3 nucleotide sequence: TGTGCCACCAGCAGAGTTGACCGCTCGAATGGCTACACCTTC. The encoded protein is CATSRVDRSNGYTF. The chain uses TRBV15 and TRBJ1-2; D is unclear. Germline CDR1 is LNHNV and CDR2 is YYDKDF (reference sequence). Trimming stripped 1 base from V and 6 bases from J, with 12 bases between. There are 14 residues in the CDR3.

The J gene is TRBJ1-3, the V gene TRBV4-1, with D unclear. V gave up 1 base and J gave up 1 base, with 11 bases separating them. This CDR3 spans 16 amino acids. CDR1 is MGHRA and CDR2 is YSYEKL in the germline V gene. The CDR3 DNA reads TGCGCCAGCAGCCAAGGACTCAAGAGGTCTGGAAACACCATATATTTT. Translation: CASSQGLKRSGNTIYF.

This clonotype turned up a few times. This chain joins TRBV20-1 and TRBJ1-1; 7 bases line up with TRBD1. V gave up 6 bases and J gave up 11 bases; unmatched junction bases: 18. Germline CDR1 and CDR2: DFQATT and SNEGSKA (reference sequence). This CDR3 is 14 amino acids long. CDR3 coding DNA: TGCAGTGCCGAGCCCGTGGGGAGGGGGCATGCGGCTTTCTTT. As protein: CSAEPVGRGHAAFF.

The rearrangement joins TRBV20-1 to TRBJ2-5; 8 bases align to TRBD1. The CDR3 is 13 residues long. Germline V CDR1 and CDR2: DFQATT, SNEGSKA (reference sequence). With 1 base clipped from V and 5 bases from J, the junction kept 3 bases outside the gene matches. DNA for the CDR3: TGCAGTGCTAGAGGACAGGGGAGTGAGACCCAGTACTTC. Translated, it gives CSARGQGSETQYF.

The chain recombines TRBV12-3 or TRBV12-4 with TRBJ1-3; the match to TRBD1 covers 7 bases. V dropped 1 base and J dropped 8; count of bases not matched to a gene: 2. The CDR3 is made up of 13 amino acids. The DNA for the CDR3 is TGTGCCAGCAGTTTAGGACAGGGCTACACCATATATTTT. As protein: CASSLGQGYTIYF.

This clonotype was counted only a few times. The genes are TRBV3-1 and TRBJ2-1; 11 bases line up with TRBD2. The CDR3 has 16 amino acids. Germline-derived CDR1 and CDR2 are LGHDT and YNNKEL (reference sequence). Trimming at V came to 0 bases and at J to 9 bases, leaving 7 bases not matched to a gene. The CDR3 DNA follows: TGTGCCAGCAGCCAAGATCTCAGACTAGCGGGGATTGAGCAGTTCTTC. It encodes CASSQDLRLAGIEQFF.

The chain links TRBV12-3 or TRBV12-4 to TRBJ2-3; 8 bases agree with TRBD1. The J segment lost 2 bases and the V segment lost 5 bases, leaving 6 bases of the junction unmatched. This CDR3 contains 15 residues. Written as DNA, the CDR3 is TGTGCCAGCAGTCAGGACAGGGTGTACACAGATACGCAGTATTTT. Translated, it gives CASSQDRVYTDTQYF.

This clonotype has just a few counts. The chain recombines TRBV15 with TRBJ2-3; D perhaps matches TRBD2 (6 bases). Per germline, CDR1 LNHNV and CDR2 YYDKDF (reference sequence). CDR3 length: 17 residues. The ends were cut back, 0 bases at V and 2 bases at J, with 15 bases in the middle. This CDR3 is CATSRDSGSGYTDTQYF. The CDR3 region has the DNA TGTGCCACCAGCAGAGATTCGGGTAGCGGATACACAGATACGCAGTATTTT.

The chain is built from TRBV20-1 and TRBJ2-1; the D gene is possibly TRBD2 (6 bases). CDR3 size: 17 residues. The V gene's germline CDR1 is DFQATT and CDR2 SNEGSKA (reference sequence). The ends were cut back, 3 bases at V and 0 bases at J, with 18 bases in the middle. The CDR3 coding sequence is TGCAGTGCTAGTGGGACTGACGGGGCGAGCTCCTACAATGAGCAGTTCTTC. Protein product: CSASGTDGASSYNEQFF.

This clonotype was detected many times. The gene calls are TRBV7-9 and TRBJ2-5, with TRBD2 identical over 8 bases. Germline values: CDR1 SEHNR, CDR2 FQNEAQ (reference sequence). With 1 base clipped from V and 0 bases from J, the junction kept 1 base outside the gene matches. The CDR3 consists of 15 residues. This CDR3 is CASSLGSGNQETQYF. The CDR3 DNA reads as TGTGCCAGCAGCTTAGGTAGCGGGAACCAAGAGACCCAGTACTTC.

A few counts support this clonotype. The V gene is TRBV2, the J gene TRBJ2-2, with 8 positions matching TRBD2. V dropped 9 bases and J dropped 4; count of bases not matched to a gene: 7. This CDR3 is 14 amino acids long. Looked up from germline, CDR1 is SNHLY and CDR2 is FYNNEI. CDR3 loop: CASTGLVITGELFF. The CDR3 nucleotides read TGTGCCAGTACGGGACTAGTCATCACCGGGGAGCTGTTTTTT.

This clonotype was counted a few times. This chain joins TRBV5-1 and TRBJ2-1; D possibly matches TRBD1 or TRBD2 (5 bases each). Trimming took 0 bases from V and 3 from J, leaving 10 bases between them. CDR3 length: 15 residues. CDR1 is SGHRS and CDR2 is YFSETQ in the germline V gene. The CDR3 DNA reads as TGCGCCAGCAGCTTGGTGGGGGAGTTCTACAATGAGCAGTTCTTC. This codes for CASSLVGEFYNEQFF.